The clone carrying this TCR beta chain was recorded many times. Its target is unknown. The CDR3 extends 3 residues past the end of the read, so its final part is completed from the germline J gene. Repertoires were generated with immunoSEQ multiplex PCR, while TCRdb's copy carries only in-frame clones and drops some. The data show about 32,000 clones, with none appearing a single time. Patients and controls were mostly of Caucasian heritage. The data were obtained in a study of T cell clonality in common variable immunodeficiency. Findings and caveats of the study: Authors noted CVID clonality's cause needs subpopulation repertoire sequencing. Compared with controls, CVID subjects had fewer shared TCRbeta clones. CVID patient heterogeneity limited repertoire-clinical complication correlations.

The CDR3 is 11 amino acids. V lost 5 bases, J lost 3 bases, and 7 bases lay in between. Germline-derived CDR1 and CDR2 are DFQATT and SNEGSKA (reference sequence). Sequencing was carried out using peripheral blood mononuclear cells. The chain links TRBV20-1 to TRBJ1-2; unclear D gene. The TCR was taken from a person between 18 and 75 years old in good health. CDR3 bases read: TGCAGTGCTGTGGCCGACTATGGC. Translation gives CSAVADYG. The full CDR3 sequence reads CSAVADYGYTF.